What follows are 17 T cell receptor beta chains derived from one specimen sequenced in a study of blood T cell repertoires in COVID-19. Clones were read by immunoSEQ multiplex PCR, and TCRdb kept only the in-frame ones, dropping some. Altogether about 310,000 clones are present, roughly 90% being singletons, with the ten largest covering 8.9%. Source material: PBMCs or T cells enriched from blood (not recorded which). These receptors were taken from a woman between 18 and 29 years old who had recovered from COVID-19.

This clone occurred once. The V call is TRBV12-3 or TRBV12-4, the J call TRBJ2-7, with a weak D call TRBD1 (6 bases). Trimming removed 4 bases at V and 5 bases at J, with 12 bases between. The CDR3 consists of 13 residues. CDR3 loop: CASSSGVGHEQYF. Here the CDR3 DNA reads TGTGCCAGCAGTTCAGGGGTTGGCCACGAGCAGTACTTC.

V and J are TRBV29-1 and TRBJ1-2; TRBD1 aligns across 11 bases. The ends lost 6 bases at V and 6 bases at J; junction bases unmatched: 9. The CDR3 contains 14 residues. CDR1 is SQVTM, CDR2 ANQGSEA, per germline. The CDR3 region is CSVSEDRGPHGYTF. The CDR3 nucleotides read TGCAGCGTCTCAGAGGACAGGGGGCCACATGGCTACACCTTC.

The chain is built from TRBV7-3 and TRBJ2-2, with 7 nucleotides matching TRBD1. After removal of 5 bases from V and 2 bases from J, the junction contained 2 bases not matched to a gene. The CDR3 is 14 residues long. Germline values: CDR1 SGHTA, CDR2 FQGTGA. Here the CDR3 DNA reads TGTGCCAGCAGCCGACAGGGTAACACCGGGGAGCTGTTTTTT. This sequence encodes CASSRQGNTGELFF.

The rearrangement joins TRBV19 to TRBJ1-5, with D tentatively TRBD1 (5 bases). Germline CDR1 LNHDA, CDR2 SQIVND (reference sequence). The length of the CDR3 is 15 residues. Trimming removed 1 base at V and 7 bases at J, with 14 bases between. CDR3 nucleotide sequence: TGTGCCAGTAGTATAGTTGGGGGACTGGAGCAGCCCCAGCATTTT. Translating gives CASSIVGGLEQPQHF.

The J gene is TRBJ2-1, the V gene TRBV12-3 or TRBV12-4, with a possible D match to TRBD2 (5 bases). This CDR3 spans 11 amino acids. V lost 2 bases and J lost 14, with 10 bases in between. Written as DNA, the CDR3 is TGTGCCAGCAGTTTAAGCGGACGTAAGTTCTTC. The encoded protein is CASSLSGRKFF.

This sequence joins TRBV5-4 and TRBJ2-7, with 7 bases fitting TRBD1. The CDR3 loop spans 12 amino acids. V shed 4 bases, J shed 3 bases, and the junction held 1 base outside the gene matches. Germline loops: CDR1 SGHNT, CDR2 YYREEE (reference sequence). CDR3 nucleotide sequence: TGTGCCAGCAGCCGGGACAGCTACGAGCAGTACTTC. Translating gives CASSRDSYEQYF.

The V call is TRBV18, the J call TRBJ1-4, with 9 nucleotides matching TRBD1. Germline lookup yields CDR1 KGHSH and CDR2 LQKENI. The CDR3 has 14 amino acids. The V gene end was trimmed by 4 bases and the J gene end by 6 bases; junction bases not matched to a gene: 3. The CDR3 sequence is CASSRDRDDEKLFF. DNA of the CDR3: TGTGCCAGCTCACGGGACAGGGATGATGAAAAACTGTTTTTT. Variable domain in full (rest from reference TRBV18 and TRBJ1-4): NAGVMQNPRHLVRRRGQEARLRCSPMKGHSHVYWYRQLPEEGLKFMVYLQKENIIDESGMPKERFSAEFPKEGPSILRIQQVVRGDSAAYFCASSRDRDDEKLFFGSGTQLSVL.

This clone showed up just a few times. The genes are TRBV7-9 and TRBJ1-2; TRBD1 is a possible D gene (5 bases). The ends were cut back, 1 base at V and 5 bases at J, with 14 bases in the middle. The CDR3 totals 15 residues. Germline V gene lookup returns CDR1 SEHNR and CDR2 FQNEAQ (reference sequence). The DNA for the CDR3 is TGTGCCAGCAGCTTAGTCCACAGGTACAAATATGGCTACACCTTC. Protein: CASSLVHRYKYGYTF.

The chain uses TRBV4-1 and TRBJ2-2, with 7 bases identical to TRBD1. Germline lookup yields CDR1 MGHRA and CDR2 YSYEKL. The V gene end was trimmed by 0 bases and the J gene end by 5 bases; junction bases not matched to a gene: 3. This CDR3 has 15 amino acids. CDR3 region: CASSQEQGQTGELFF. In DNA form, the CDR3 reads TGCGCCAGCAGCCAAGAACAGGGGCAGACCGGGGAGCTGTTTTTT.

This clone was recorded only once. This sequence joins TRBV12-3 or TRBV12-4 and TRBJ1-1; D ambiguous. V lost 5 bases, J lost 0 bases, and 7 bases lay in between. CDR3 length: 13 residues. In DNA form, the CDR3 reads TGTGCCAGCAGTCCCTATATGAACACTGAAGCTTTCTTT. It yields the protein CASSPYMNTEAFF.

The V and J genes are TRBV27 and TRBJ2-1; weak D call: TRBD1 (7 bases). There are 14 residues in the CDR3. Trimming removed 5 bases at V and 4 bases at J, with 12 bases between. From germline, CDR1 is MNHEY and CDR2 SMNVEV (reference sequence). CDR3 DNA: TGTGCCAGCAGTAAGGGGGCGGGATACAATGAGCAGTTCTTC. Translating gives CASSKGAGYNEQFF.

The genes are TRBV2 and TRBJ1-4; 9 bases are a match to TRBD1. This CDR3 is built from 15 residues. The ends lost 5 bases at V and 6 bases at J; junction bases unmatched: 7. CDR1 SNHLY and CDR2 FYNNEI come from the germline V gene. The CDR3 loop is CASSKTRDRDEKLFF. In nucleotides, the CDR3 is TGTGCCAGCAGTAAAACCCGGGACAGGGATGAAAAACTGTTTTTT.

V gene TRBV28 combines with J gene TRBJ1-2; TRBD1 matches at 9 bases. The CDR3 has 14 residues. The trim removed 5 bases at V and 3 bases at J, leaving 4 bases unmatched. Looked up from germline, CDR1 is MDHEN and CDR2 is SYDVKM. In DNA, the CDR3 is TGTGCCAGCAGTACAGGGGGCGCTTACTATGGCTACACCTTC. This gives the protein CASSTGGAYYGYTF.

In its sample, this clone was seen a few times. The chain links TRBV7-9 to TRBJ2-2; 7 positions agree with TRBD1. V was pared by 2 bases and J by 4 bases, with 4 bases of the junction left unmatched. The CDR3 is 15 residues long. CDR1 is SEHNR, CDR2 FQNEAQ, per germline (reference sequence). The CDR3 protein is CASSLRPGGTGELFF. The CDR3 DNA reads TGTGCCAGCAGCTTAAGGCCAGGGGGCACCGGGGAGCTGTTTTTT.

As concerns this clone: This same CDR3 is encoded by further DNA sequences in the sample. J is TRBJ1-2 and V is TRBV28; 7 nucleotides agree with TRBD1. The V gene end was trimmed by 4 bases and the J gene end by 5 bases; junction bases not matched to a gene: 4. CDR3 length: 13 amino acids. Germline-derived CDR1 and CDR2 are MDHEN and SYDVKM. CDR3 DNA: TGTGCCAGCAGTTCGACAGGGTATTATGGCTACACCTTC. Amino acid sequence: CASSSTGYYGYTF.

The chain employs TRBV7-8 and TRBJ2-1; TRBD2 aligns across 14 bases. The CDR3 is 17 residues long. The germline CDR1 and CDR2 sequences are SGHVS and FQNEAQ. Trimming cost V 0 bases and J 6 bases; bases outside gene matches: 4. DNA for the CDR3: TGTGCCAGCAGCTTAGCGGGGGGGACTAGCGGGAGCAATGAGCAGTTCTTC. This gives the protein CASSLAGGTSGSNEQFF.

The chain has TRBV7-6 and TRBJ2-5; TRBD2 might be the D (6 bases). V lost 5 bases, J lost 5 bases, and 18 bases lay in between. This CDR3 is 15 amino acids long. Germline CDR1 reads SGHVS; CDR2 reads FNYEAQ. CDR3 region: CASSPRGTLRETQYF. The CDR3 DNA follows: TGTGCCAGCAGCCCCCGTGGGACTTTGCGGGAGACCCAGTACTTC.